Sequencing of this T cell receptor beta chain was carried out in a study of beta chain features in type 1 diabetes. Study as a whole: Age, gender and cell yields were alike across patients and healthy donors.

This clone has a count of ten or more. No antigen is known for it. The whole isolated RNA underwent reverse transcription, so sequencing captured expressed TCRB transcripts. Naive, central memory and regulatory T cell samples produced a mean of about 3.5 million reads. The method was immunoSEQ multiplex PCR; TCRdb's version includes in-frame clones alone and lacks a portion of them. Of roughly 300,000 clones in the sample, 6.5% to 10% were seen once. Study-wide points: More deletions and fewer insertions at VDJ junctions were found in patients with type 1 diabetes.

In germline, CDR1 is ENHRY, CDR2 SYGVKD. The V end was cut by 6 bases, the J end by 4 bases, with 14 bases between. The CDR3 sequence is 14 residues long. This chain uses TRBV10-3 with TRBJ2-3; TRBD1 might be the D (6 bases). The material sequenced was central memory CD4+ T cells from blood. The TCR originated in a woman aged 18-29 years in good health. CDR3 sequence (DNA): TGTGCCATCAGGTTGCAGGGGTCGGCAGATACGCAGTATTTT. Translation gives CAIRLQGSADTQYF.